This TCR beta chain came from a study of regulatory T cells in long-lasting Graves disease. The study's findings and limits: Segments TRBV28, TRBJ1-2 and TRBJ2-5 showed preferential usage in persistent disease.

Documented time point: persistent/refractory GD, antithyroid drugs over 5 years with positive TRAb. Following extraction of RNA from PBMCs, that RNA was used to make the TCR library. V shed 6 bases and J 3 bases; nucleotides not matched to a gene: 5. The CDR3 is 13 amino acids. Germline V gene sequence: CDR1 DFQATT, CDR2 SNEGSKA (reference sequence). Sequencing libraries for TCR beta were prepared with iRepertoire HTBI primers and Arm-PCR of CDR3 regions. TCRdb processed the multiplex PCR reads anew with MiXCR; each CDR3 protein has one entry. The top ten clones hold around 30% of a sample with approximately 360,000 distinct CDR3 sequences, roughly 24% of them seen once. This clonotype was seen ten or more times. The antigen is undetermined.

The rearrangement uses TRBV20-1 and TRBJ2-7; 10 positions agree with TRBD2. The clonotype originates from a woman in her forties with Graves disease. Sequencing was performed on peripheral blood mononuclear cells (PBMCs), taken when the disease was refractory, from a patient treated with antithyroid drugs. The CDR3 DNA reads as TGCAGTGCCGATGCTAGCGGGAGCTACGAGCAGTACTTC. Translated, it gives CSADASGSYEQYF.